This TCR beta chain stems from a study of PD-1 blockade in mismatch repair-deficient tumors. About the research overall: Patients had eleven to twelve mismatch repair-deficient cancer types and were previously treated and progressing. Study-wide points: Rapid post-treatment expansion, then contraction, generally preceding radiologic response, marked tumor-resident clones.

The repertoire was sequenced with immunoSEQ multiplex PCR; TCRdb's copy has only in-frame clones and lacks some. The data show roughly 110,000 clones, about three quarters seen once. All patients were mismatch repair deficient, assessed by either PCR or immunohistochemistry. As to this clone: Its target is not known.

The CDR3 has 16 amino acids. The germline CDR1 and CDR2 sequences are SQVTM and ANQGSEA. The V and J ends lost 3 bases and 1 base respectively, with 13 bases between them. The rearrangement uses TRBV29-1 and TRBJ2-6; D is ambiguous. This clonotype was sampled from an adult with mismatch repair-deficient cancer. Sequenced here: peripheral blood, sampled 60 to 65 weeks after starting pembrolizumab. The CDR3 loop reads CSVDSIGVSGANVLTF. CDR3 bases: TGCAGCGTTGATTCTATCGGAGTTTCTGGGGCCAACGTCCTGACTTTC. The full variable domain, its missing parts supplied by reference TRBV29-1 and TRBJ2-6, is SAVISQKPSRDICQRGTSLTIQCQVDSQVTMMFWYRQQPGQSLTLIATANQGSEATYESGFVIDKFPISRPNLTFSTLTVSNMSPEDSSIYLCSVDSIGVSGANVLTFGAGSRLTVL.